One sample yielded the 2 T cell receptor beta chains listed below, sequenced in a study of T cells expressing NK-cell markers. TCRdb reprocessed the 5' RACE reads and stores each CDR3 protein as one record, lacking DNA. Its clone listing holds about 150,000 distinct CDR3 sequences. The sample was blood T cells: a sorted CD56 or NKG2C T cell subset, CD4+ or CD8+ T cells, or bulk PBMC T cells (not recorded which). The receptors were sampled from a man aged 18 to 30 in good health.

CDR3 protein: CASSLAVMAPEQYF. The V gene is TRBV3-1, the J gene TRBJ2-7. CDR1 is LGHDT and CDR2 is YNNKEL in the germline V gene (reference sequence). The CDR3 extends over 14 amino acids.

The rearrangement uses TRBV11-2 and TRBJ2-7; TCRdb's D gene call, TRBD1, goes unchecked for lack of DNA. The CDR3 sequence is 14 residues long. CDR1 SGHAT and CDR2 FQNNGV come from the germline V gene. Here the CDR3 reads CASSFERGGYEQYF.